The sequence of this TCR beta chain was determined in a study of blood T cell repertoires in COVID-19. Turning to the study itself: Sites in the United States, Italy and Spain provided acute and convalescent COVID-19 samples. The analysed material was cDNA or gDNA that came from T cells, B-cell-depleted T cells, or PBMCs.

Authors' data handling: Quantification of nucleated cells was approximated via reference gene primer amplification. Clones were read by immunoSEQ multiplex PCR, and TCRdb kept only the in-frame ones, dropping some. V and J calls and clone size follow that table, whereas D and trimming were derived from the DNA. The data hold roughly 230,000 clones, with 88% observed a single time. Sequencing was done on a sample of peripheral blood. The clonotype comes from a man aged 65 to 85 with acute or convalescent COVID-19.

CDR3 coding DNA: TGTGCCAGCAGGGACAGGGGGGGTGAGACCCAGTACTTC. It specifies CASRDRGGETQYF. The chain is built from TRBV2 and TRBJ2-5, with TRBD1 matching 10 bases. The CDR3 is made up of 13 amino acids. Looked up from germline, CDR1 is SNHLY and CDR2 is FYNNEI. V shed 6 bases and J 5 bases; nucleotides not matched to a gene: 3. Looking up the rest from reference TRBV2 and TRBJ2-5 gives the full variable domain: EPEVTQTPSHQVTQMGQEVILRCVPISNHLYFYWYRQILGQKVEFLVSFYNNEISEKSEIFDDQFSVERPDGSNFTLKIRSTKLEDSAMYFCASRDRGGETQYFGPGTRLLVL.